Below are 25 T cell receptor beta chains sequenced from a single sample in a study of blood T cells in healthy people across ages. Primers used in a second PCR of roughly 7 to 11 cycles were a sample-barcoded 5' primer and a J-beta primer mix. TCRdb passed the 5' RACE reads through MiXCR, listing each CDR3 protein once. Here the sample spans hundreds of thousands of distinct CDR3 sequences, about 36% being singletons. Sequences were obtained from blood. The receptor set was obtained from a man younger than 35 in good health.

This sequence joins TRBV28 and TRBJ2-3; unclear D gene. V was trimmed by 2 bases and J by 4 bases, leaving 13 bases between them. This CDR3 region has 15 residues. Germline loops: CDR1 MDHEN, CDR2 SYDVKM. CDR3 coding DNA: TGTGCCAGCAGTTTAAGCCGTCTTGGCGCAGATACGCAGTATTTT. This encodes CASSLSRLGADTQYF.

The V and J genes are TRBV20-1 and TRBJ2-1; TRBD2 matches 16 bases. Germline loops: CDR1 DFQATT, CDR2 SNEGSKA (reference sequence). The V gene end was trimmed by 4 bases and the J gene end by 13 bases; junction bases not matched to a gene: 13. The CDR3 is made up of 16 amino acids. CDR3 protein: CSATGLAGGRQETQFF. For the CDR3, the DNA is TGCAGTGCTACGGGACTAGCGGGGGGGCGACAAGAGACCCAGTTCTTC.

As to this clonotype: One base away lies a much larger clone, so this may be a sequencing read error. The chain carries TRBV29-1 and TRBJ2-5, with a possible D match to TRBD2 (6 bases). From germline, CDR1 is SQVTM and CDR2 ANQGSEA. The CDR3 runs to 12 residues. V was shortened by 8 bases and J by 11 bases, with 21 bases between the two germline ends. The CDR3 DNA reads as TGCAGCCCCCGTGGAGGGGACGATGAGCAGTACTTC. Amino acids: CSPRGGDDEQYF.

This chain joins TRBV27 and TRBJ1-2; possible D gene TRBD1, 5 bases. Germline V gene sequence: CDR1 MNHEY, CDR2 SMNVEV (reference sequence). The ends were cut back, 5 bases at V and 5 bases at J, with 12 bases in the middle. This CDR3 is 13 amino acids long. The CDR3 region has the DNA TGTGCCAGCAGTGTAAACAGGCTGTATGGCTACACCTTC. Encoded protein: CASSVNRLYGYTF.

In this sample, this clonotype turned up a few times. The chain links TRBV2 to TRBJ2-5; perhaps D is TRBD1 or TRBD2 (6 bases each). The CDR3 spans 13 residues. Trimming stripped 7 bases from V and 1 base from J, with 10 bases between. Germline assignment: CDR1 SNHLY and CDR2 FYNNEI. The CDR3 sequence: CASMGGRQETQYF. DNA of the CDR3: TGTGCCAGCATGGGGGGCCGCCAAGAGACCCAGTACTTC.

This clonotype was detected only once. Possible read error: a much larger clone is one base away. The chain is built from TRBV7-9 and TRBJ1-2; perhaps TRBD1 as D (5 bases). The CDR3 covers 17 residues. CDR1 is SEHNR and CDR2 is FQNEAQ in the germline V gene (reference sequence). The CDR3 region has the DNA TGTGCCGGCAGCTTAACTCAGGACAACTGGGAGGACTATGGCTACACCTTC. Residues: CAGSLTQDNWEDYGYTF.

This clonotype was observed a handful of times. The chain joins TRBV4-1 to TRBJ1-6, with a possible D match to TRBD1 (5 bases). The CDR3 is 18 residues long. Trimming removed 1 base from V and 3 bases from J, with 16 bases in between. Per germline, CDR1 MGHRA and CDR2 YSYEKL. CDR3 sequence reads: CASSQGRWGGVYNSPLHF. In nucleotides, the CDR3 is TGCGCCAGCAGCCAAGGTCGATGGGGGGGGGTCTATAATTCACCCCTCCACTTT.

This clonotype was seen more than once but under ten times. V gene TRBV12-3 or TRBV12-4 combines with J gene TRBJ2-1; 11 bases line up with TRBD1. V lost 5 bases, J lost 4 bases, and 7 bases stayed unmatched. The CDR3 consists of 16 residues. The CDR3 sequence is CASSVGQGARYNEQFF. CDR3 coding DNA: TGTGCCAGCAGTGTCGGACAGGGGGCCCGATACAATGAGCAGTTCTTC.

The gene calls are TRBV5-1 and TRBJ2-5, with D possibly called TRBD1 or TRBD2 (5 bases each). Germline V gene sequence: CDR1 SGHRS, CDR2 YFSETQ. Trimming took 0 bases from V and 1 from J, leaving 16 bases between them. The CDR3 has 17 amino acids. CDR3 bases: TGCGCCAGCAGCTTGGAGGGACGCACCCCCCTCCAAGAGACCCAGTACTTC. It yields the protein CASSLEGRTPLQETQYF.

This chain joins TRBV20-1 and TRBJ2-3; 7 bases agree with TRBD2. The CDR3 has 13 amino acids. Germline trimming cut 4 bases from V and 5 bases from J; bases unmatched to any gene: 6. Germline lookup yields CDR1 DFQATT and CDR2 SNEGSKA (reference sequence). CDR3 in DNA: TGCAGTGCTAAACGACTAGCCCAAGATACGCAGTATTTT. Translated: CSAKRLAQDTQYF.

The gene calls are TRBV7-9 and TRBJ1-1; D is perhaps TRBD1 (6 bases). CDR3 size: 16 residues. V shed 5 bases and J shed 1 base, with 17 bases lying between them. Per germline, CDR1 SEHNR and CDR2 FQNEAQ (reference sequence). The DNA of the CDR3 is TGTGCCAGCAGCCCCCGGGGGACAAGGCAGAACACTGAAGCTTTCTTT. This translates into CASSPRGTRQNTEAFF.

The V gene is TRBV5-1, the J gene TRBJ2-1, with a weak D call TRBD1 (5 bases). The CDR3 is made up of 13 amino acids. The germline V and J ends were trimmed by 5 bases and 10 bases, with 16 bases remaining between them. CDR1 is SGHRS, CDR2 YFSETQ, per germline. The CDR3 DNA is TGCGCCAGCAGTGTGGACATTTCCTACGAGCAGTTCTTC. It translates to CASSVDISYEQFF.

The chain links TRBV4-2 to TRBJ2-3, with D perhaps TRBD1 or TRBD2 (5 bases each). The CDR3 runs 16 residues. Trimming shortened V by 5 bases and J by 2 bases, and 17 bases separated the two germline ends. The germline gives CDR1 LGHNA, CDR2 YNFKEQ. CDR3 sequence reads: CASSGWGRGNTDTQYF. The CDR3 bases are TGTGCCAGCAGCGGGTGGGGACGAGGGAACACAGATACGCAGTATTTT.

Points on this clonotype: It may be a read error: a sequence one base away is much more abundant. The chain couples TRBV4-3 to TRBJ2-1; the match to TRBD1 covers 7 bases. V dropped 3 bases and J dropped 10; count of bases not matched to a gene: 15. The CDR3 totals 16 residues. Germline-derived CDR1 and CDR2 are LGHNA and YSLEER. CDR3 nucleotide sequence: TGCGCCAGCAGCCAGGTTGCGAACAGGGGAGCCTACGAGCAGTTCTTC. Translated: CASSQVANRGAYEQFF.

The V call is TRBV15, the J call TRBJ1-4; D ambiguous. The length of the CDR3 is 13 residues. The ends were cut back, 5 bases at V and 0 bases at J, with 4 bases in the middle. The V gene's germline CDR1 is LNHNV and CDR2 YYDKDF (reference sequence). The CDR3 DNA reads as TGTGCCACCAGCGCTGCAACTAATGAAAAACTGTTTTTT. This codes for CATSAATNEKLFF.

This clonotype showed up just a few times. This chain uses TRBV5-6 with TRBJ2-2, with 10 nucleotides matching TRBD1. The germline CDR1 and CDR2 sequences are SGHDT and YYEEEE. The trim removed 4 bases at V and 4 bases at J, leaving 7 bases unmatched. The CDR3 sequence is 16 residues long. CDR3 amino acids: CASSIRDRGFTGELFF. The DNA of the CDR3 is TGTGCCAGCAGCATCCGGGACAGGGGTTTCACCGGGGAGCTGTTTTTT.

This chain connects TRBV19 to TRBJ1-2; 7 positions match TRBD1. The CDR3 sequence is 14 residues long. CDR1 is LNHDA, CDR2 SQIVND, per germline (reference sequence). Trimming cost V 7 bases and J 4 bases; bases outside gene matches: 9. In DNA form, the CDR3 reads TGTGCCAGTAACAAAGGACAGGATTTCTATGGCTACACCTTC. It encodes CASNKGQDFYGYTF.

This clonotype was detected ten times or more. The CDR3 protein is CASCYSGGSPYNEQFF. The CDR3 DNA is TGTGCCAGTTGTTACAGCGGGGGTTCTCCCTACAATGAGCAGTTCTTC. The V call is TRBV12-3 or TRBV12-4, the J call TRBJ2-1; 8 bases line up with TRBD2. The CDR3 sequence is 16 residues long. With V trimmed by 9 bases and J by 2 bases, 12 bases remained unmatched.

This clonotype was seen repeatedly, ten times or more. The V gene is TRBV9, the J gene TRBJ2-5; D remains ambiguous. The CDR3 loop spans 14 amino acids. The V end lost 2 bases, the J end lost 5 bases, and 13 bases lay between the germline ends. Germline V gives CDR1 SGDLS, CDR2 YYNGEE. CDR3 sequence reads: CASSVGTLGETQYF. In nucleotides, the CDR3 is TGTGCCAGCAGCGTGGGCACATTGGGGGAGACCCAGTACTTC.

The genes are TRBV5-5 and TRBJ1-5; D might be TRBD1 (5 bases). CDR1 and CDR2 (germline): SGHKS, YYEKEE (reference sequence). The CDR3 loop spans 15 amino acids. Trimming left V 2 bases short and J 4 bases short, with 13 bases between. The CDR3 DNA is TGTGCCAGCAGCTTTGGGACCTCGGGGAATCAGCCCCAGCATTTT. Translating it yields CASSFGTSGNQPQHF.

Only a few counts were recorded for this clonotype. The V call is TRBV12-3 or TRBV12-4, the J call TRBJ1-1; no definite D call. The CDR3 runs 13 residues. V was pared by 1 base and J by 11 bases, with 14 bases between. The DNA for the CDR3 is TGTGCCAGCAGTTTAGGAGAAGCAGACTCCGCTTTCTTT. It yields the protein CASSLGEADSAFF.

This clonotype has only a few counts. The junction departs from the called germline gene at one end, perhaps through a read error. V usage is TRBV4-2 and J usage is TRBJ1-5; 7 bases are a match to TRBD1. Germline loops: CDR1 LGHNA, CDR2 YNFKEQ. The CDR3 has 16 amino acids. CDR3: CASSQEPGQSNQPRHF. In DNA, the CDR3 is TGTGCCAGCAGCCAGGAGCCGGGACAGAGCAATCAGCCCCGGCATTTT.

This clonotype was observed a few times. The genes are TRBV20-1 and TRBJ1-5; TRBD1 agrees at 12 bases. Trimming cost V 4 bases and J 6 bases; bases outside gene matches: 7. This CDR3 contains 15 residues. The germline gives CDR1 DFQATT, CDR2 SNEGSKA (reference sequence). The CDR3 DNA sequence: TGCAGTGCTACTCCGGGACAGGGGGCGAGTCAGCCCCAGCATTTT. This gives the protein CSATPGQGASQPQHF.

A few counts support this clonotype. The V and J genes are TRBV6-2 or TRBV6-3 and TRBJ2-7; a possible D gene is TRBD2 (6 bases). The DNA end lines up better with TRBJ2-4; the J call may be wrong. Per the germline V gene, CDR1 is MNHEY and CDR2 is SVGEGT. The CDR3 loop spans 13 amino acids. The DNA for the CDR3 is TGTGCCAGCAGTTACGGGACTGGGAGCATTCAGTACTTC. Encoded protein: CASSYGTGSIQYF.

There are many counts of this clonotype. J is TRBJ2-7 and V is TRBV12-3 or TRBV12-4, with 8 bases that match TRBD1. V lost 6 bases and J lost 2; bases outside the gene matches: 6. The CDR3 loop spans 14 amino acids. The CDR3 bases are TGTGCCAGCAGCCAAACAGGGGGGCCCTACGAGCAGTACTTC. It specifies CASSQTGGPYEQYF.